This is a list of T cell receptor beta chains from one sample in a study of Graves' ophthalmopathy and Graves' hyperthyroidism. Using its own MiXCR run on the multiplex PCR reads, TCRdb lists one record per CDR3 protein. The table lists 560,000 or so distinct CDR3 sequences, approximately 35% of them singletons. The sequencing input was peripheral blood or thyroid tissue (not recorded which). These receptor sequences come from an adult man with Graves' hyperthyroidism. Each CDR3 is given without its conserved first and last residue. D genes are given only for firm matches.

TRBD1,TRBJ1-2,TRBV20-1,SALNPQGASGYT
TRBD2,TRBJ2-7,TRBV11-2,ASSFVAGGPLYEQY
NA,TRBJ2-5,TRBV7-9,ASSSSRGETQY
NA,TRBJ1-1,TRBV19,ASSRRNGSLNTEAF
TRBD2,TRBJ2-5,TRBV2,ARDRLAGSETQY
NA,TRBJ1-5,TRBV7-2,ASSRLGRGDQPQH
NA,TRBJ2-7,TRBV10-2,ASSVGGSDEQY
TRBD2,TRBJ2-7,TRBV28,ASSLLGLAGKDEQY
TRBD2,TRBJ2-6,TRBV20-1,SAPRTSGGSGANVLT
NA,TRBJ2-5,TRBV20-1,SAGVAVTYQETQY